These T cell receptor beta chains were read from a single sample in a study of T cell repertoires in cytomegalovirus infection. MiXCR was run by TCRdb on the reads, yielding one entry per CDR3 protein. The data hold a few hundred thousand distinct CDR3 sequences, with approximately 46% observed a single time. These receptors have no known antigen. The sequencing here drew on cultured PBMCs, taken from culture after CMV antigen stimulation. These receptors were taken from a human donor in good health (CMV status not recorded). Some clones in this sample may be carry-over from other donors' samples. CDR3s include the opening cysteine and the closing phenylalanine or tryptophan. The D gene is left open where the match is weak. Size is stated for part of the rows, as once, few or many counts, or as a class when the clone is expanded.

TRBV19,TRBJ2-1,-,TRBD2,TGTGCCAGTAGTAGGGGTCGGGAGGCCCTCGGGGAGCAGTTCTTC,CASSRGREALGEQFF
TRBV7-4,TRBJ1-5,few,-,TGTGCCAGCAGCCCAATGGGGGGGGGCAATCAGCCCCAGCATTTT,CASSPMGGGNQPQHF
TRBV28,TRBJ2-1,-,TRBD2,TGTGCCAGCAGTCAGCGGGGAGGCCTGGGGAATGAGCAGTTCTTC,CASSQRGGLGNEQFF
TRBV7-2,TRBJ2-1,many,-,TGTGCCAGCAGCTTATTGGGCTCCTACAATGAGCAGTTCTTC,CASSLLGSYNEQFF
TRBV2,TRBJ1-1,few,-,TGTGCCAGCAGTGAAACGGTGGTAGGAGGGAACACTGAAGCTTTCTTT,CASSETVVGGNTEAFF
TRBV11-3,TRBJ2-1,many,-,TGTGCCAGCAGCTTAAACCCCGCGTATGAGCAGTTCTTC,CASSLNPAYEQFF
TRBV7-2,TRBJ2-7,many,TRBD2,TGTGCCAGCAGCTTAGCTAGCGGGGGAAGCTCCTACGAGCAGTACTTC,CASSLASGGSSYEQYF
TRBV7-6,TRBJ2-1,-,-,TGTGCCAGCAGCTTGATACGGGTGCCAATAGCTAGGGGCAATGAGCAGTTCTTC,CASSLIRVPIARGNEQFF
TRBV30,TRBJ1-5,-,-,TGTGCCTGGACCCGGAAGGAGGGCAGGGGTAGCAATCAGCCCCAGCATTTT,CAWTRKEGRGSNQPQHF
TRBV11-2,TRBJ2-7,-,TRBD1,TGTGCCAGCAGCCGACGCCGGGACAGGGTTTGGCGGGACTCCTACGAGCAGTACTTC,CASSRRRDRVWRDSYEQYF
TRBV2,TRBJ2-1,-,TRBD2,TGTGCCAGCATTTTGACTAGCGGGGGGGCTAATGAGCAGTTCTTC,CASILTSGGANEQFF
TRBV19,TRBJ2-2,few,TRBD2,TGTGCCAGTAAAACGGGAGGATGGACCGGGGAGCTGTTTTTT,CASKTGGWTGELFF
TRBV9,TRBJ1-5,-,-,TGTGCCAGCAGCGCCGAGGGTTATCAGCCCCAGCATTTT,CASSAEGYQPQHF
TRBV15,TRBJ2-1,-,-,TGTGCCACCAGCCCCCTTCGAGGGGGTGAGCAGTTCTTC,CATSPLRGGEQFF
TRBV30,TRBJ2-3,-,-,TGTGCCTGGAGTGTACAGACTTCCGGTACGCAGTATTTT,CAWSVQTSGTQYF
TRBV28,TRBJ2-3,-,TRBD2,TGTGCCAGCACTAGCGGGGGGACCACAGATACGCAGTATTTT,CASTSGGTTDTQYF
TRBV19,TRBJ2-1,-,TRBD1,TGTGCCAGTAGCCCCTTTGGGACAGGTCACAATGAGCAGTTCTTC,CASSPFGTGHNEQFF
TRBV7-9,TRBJ2-1,-,-,TGTGCCAGCAGCTCGAGTCTTGAGCAGTTCTTC,CASSSSLEQFF
TRBV12-3/TRBV12-4,TRBJ2-3,-,-,TGTGCCAGCAGTTTAGCCGCCGGACTGGGCACAGATACGCAGTATTTT,CASSLAAGLGTDTQYF
TRBV7-2,TRBJ2-2,many,-,TGTGCCAGCAACATAAACACCGGGGAGCTGTTTTTT,CASNINTGELFF
TRBV12-3/TRBV12-4,TRBJ1-2,few,-,TGTGCCAGCAGCGAGGGGTTTGACTACACCTTC,CASSEGFDYTF
TRBV12-3/TRBV12-4,TRBJ2-5,-,TRBD2,TGTGCCAGCACCAACCGGCAGGGAGGGCGAGAGACCCAGTACTTC,CASTNRQGGRETQYF